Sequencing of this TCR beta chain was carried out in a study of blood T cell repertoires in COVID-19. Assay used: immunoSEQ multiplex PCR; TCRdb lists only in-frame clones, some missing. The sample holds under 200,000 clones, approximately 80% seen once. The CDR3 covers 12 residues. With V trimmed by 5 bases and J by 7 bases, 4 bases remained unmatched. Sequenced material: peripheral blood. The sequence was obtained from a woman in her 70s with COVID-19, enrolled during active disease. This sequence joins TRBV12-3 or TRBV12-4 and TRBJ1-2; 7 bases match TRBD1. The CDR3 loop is CASSPDRAGYTF. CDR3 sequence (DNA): TGTGCCAGCAGTCCTGACAGGGCTGGCTACACCTTC.